These 12 T cell receptor beta chains were sequenced from one sample in a study of cytomegalovirus exposure and HLA in healthy donors listed by TCRdb under 2017. The method was the immunoSEQ multiplex PCR assay. The multiplex PCR relied on a mix of 60 forward primers for TCR Vbeta segments and 13 reverse primers for TCR Jbeta segments. TCRdb re-hosts the immuneACCESS table, in-frame sequences only. Its copies lack some clones; in the studies checked, an unresolved V gene accounts for under half of them, and the cause for the rest is not known. The table for this sample lists some 200,000 clones; around 81% of them were counted only once. The leading ten clones occupy under 2.5% of the sample. Specimen: PBMCs. The receptors stem from a woman aged 25 to 45 in good health and CMV-seropositive.

V usage is TRBV30 and J usage is TRBJ1-1; 7 bases align to TRBD1. Germline lookup yields CDR1 GTSNPN and CDR2 SVGIG (reference sequence). This CDR3 has 12 amino acids. V shed 5 bases and J 2 bases; nucleotides not matched to a gene: 2. The CDR3: CAWDRENTEAFF. CDR3 in DNA: TGTGCCTGGGACAGGGAAAACACTGAAGCTTTCTTT.

Regarding this clone: Mismatch with germline at one junction end may stem from a read error. CDR3 in DNA: TGTTCCAGCAGCTTAATAAGACAGGTCTCTGAAGCTTTCTTT. It yields the protein CSSSLIRQVSEAFF. The rearrangement joins TRBV7-9 to TRBJ1-1; TRBD1 is a possible D gene (6 bases). From germline, CDR1 is SEHNR and CDR2 FQNEAQ (reference sequence). CDR3 size: 14 residues.

The rearrangement uses TRBV19 and TRBJ2-1; D possibly corresponds to TRBD2 (6 bases). The V gene lost 4 bases and the J gene lost 5 bases, with 9 bases spanning the gap. Germline assignment: CDR1 LNHDA and CDR2 SQIVND (reference sequence). This CDR3 is 13 amino acids long. CDR3 sequence: CASSRDFHNEQFF. Here the CDR3 DNA reads TGTGCCAGTAGTAGGGACTTCCACAATGAGCAGTTCTTC.

The chain links TRBV4-1 to TRBJ1-5; D is ambiguous. This CDR3 contains 15 residues. V lost 1 base and J 3 bases, leaving 10 bases between the germline ends. Germline lookup yields CDR1 MGHRA and CDR2 YSYEKL. The CDR3 sequence: CASSQVGGFNQPQHF. CDR3 bases: TGCGCCAGCAGCCAAGTTGGAGGGTTCAATCAGCCCCAGCATTTT.

The J gene is TRBJ1-4, the V gene TRBV25-1; possible D gene TRBD1, 6 bases. Germline CDR1 is MGHDK and CDR2 is SYGVNS. Trimming took off 2 bases at V and 4 bases at J, with 8 bases between the two ends. The CDR3 loop spans 14 amino acids. CDR3 sequence: CASSERGHNEKLFF. Written as DNA, the CDR3 is TGTGCCAGCAGTGAACGGGGACATAATGAAAAACTGTTTTTT.

The chain combines TRBV19 with TRBJ1-2; TRBD1 might be the D (6 bases). Per germline, CDR1 LNHDA and CDR2 SQIVND (reference sequence). V was pared by 3 bases and J by 3 bases, with 11 bases between. The CDR3 runs to 14 residues. The CDR3 region is CASSMGAYDYGYTF. The CDR3 nucleotides read TGTGCCAGTAGTATGGGGGCCTACGACTATGGCTACACCTTC. Drawing the rest from reference TRBV19 and TRBJ1-2, the complete variable domain is DGGITQSPKYLFRKEGQNVTLSCEQNLNHDAMYWYRQDPGQGLRLIYYSQIVNDFQKGDIAEGYSVSREKKESFPLTVTSAQKNPTAFYLCASSMGAYDYGYTFGSGTRLTVV.

This chain uses TRBV5-1 with TRBJ2-2; D perhaps matches TRBD2 (6 bases). V lost 4 bases and J lost 1, with 11 bases in between. From germline, CDR1 is SGHRS and CDR2 YFSETQ. This CDR3 is built from 15 residues. CDR3 protein: CASSPERVNTGELFF. DNA of the CDR3: TGCGCCAGCAGCCCCGAGCGGGTGAACACCGGGGAGCTGTTTTTT.

The V gene is TRBV27, the J gene TRBJ1-2; 9 nucleotides match TRBD1. Germline CDR1 reads MNHEY; CDR2 reads SMNVEV (reference sequence). This CDR3 comprises 16 residues. V was clipped by 5 bases and J by 0 bases; unmatched bases: 7. CDR3 region: CASSRVQGATNYGYTF. Here the CDR3 DNA reads TGTGCCAGCAGTCGAGTACAGGGGGCGACTAACTATGGCTACACCTTC.

The V call is TRBV6-5, the J call TRBJ1-5; 7 bases line up with TRBD1. This CDR3 has 15 amino acids. The ends lost 4 bases at V and 4 bases at J; junction bases unmatched: 7. Germline V gives CDR1 MNHEY, CDR2 SVGAGI. CDR3 sequence (DNA): TGTGCCAGCAGTTTCCTACCGGGACAGAATCAGCCCCAGCATTTT. Protein sequence: CASSFLPGQNQPQHF.

J is TRBJ2-5 and V is TRBV9; possibly TRBD1 for D (5 bases). Trimming pared 0 bases from V and 9 bases from J, leaving 12 bases between. The CDR3 is 13 residues long. Germline lookup yields CDR1 SGDLS and CDR2 YYNGEE. For the CDR3, the DNA is TGTGCCAGCAGCGTAGAGTTTGAAGGGGCCCAGTACTTC. It encodes CASSVEFEGAQYF.

Only a few counts were recorded for this clone. Written as DNA, the CDR3 is TGTGCCAGCAGCTTGGCGGGTCCAGCTAACTATGGCTACACCTTC. This gives the protein CASSLAGPANYGYTF. The chain uses TRBV5-6 and TRBJ1-2, with D unresolved. CDR3 length: 15 amino acids. V lost 0 bases, J lost 0 bases, and 9 bases lay in between. Germline CDR1 SGHDT, CDR2 YYEEEE.

The J gene is TRBJ1-2, the V gene TRBV28, with D unresolved. Germline V lookup: CDR1 MDHEN, CDR2 SYDVKM. The CDR3 length is 12 residues. The V and J ends lost 3 bases and 8 bases respectively, with 10 bases between them. The CDR3 is CASSLRRVGYTF. The CDR3 nucleotides are TGTGCCAGCAGTTTGAGGAGGGTGGGCTACACCTTC.